This T cell receptor (beta chain) was captured by sequencing in a study of shared clonotypes between healthy human individuals. Study observations and caveats: The diversity represented, both genetic and in exposure history, was limited by few donors. Among the subsets, naive ones generally showed larger estimated richness than memory ones. When compared with the clonotypes that were shared by all four sorted-subset donors, the non-shared clonotypes turned out to have lower generation probabilities.

The data were produced by immunoSEQ multiplex PCR, yet TCRdb's version contains in-frame clones alone and is incomplete. The sample lists about a million clones, 60% to 80% occurring once. Details on this clone: Its antigen is undetermined.

Germline V CDR1 and CDR2: LNHDA, SQIVND (reference sequence). The CDR3 is made up of 14 amino acids. Germline trimming cut 5 bases from V and 8 bases from J; bases unmatched to any gene: 11. J is TRBJ1-2 and V is TRBV19; 7 nucleotides agree with TRBD1. The sample comprised memory CD4+ T cells from PBMCs. As for subset: CD45RA-negative fraction. The TCR sequence derives from a man younger than 35 in good health. Some clones in this sample may be carry-over from other donors' samples. In nucleotides, the CDR3 is TGTGCCAGTAGTGTCGACAGGGACCTGCGCGGCTACACCTTC. It translates to CASSVDRDLRGYTF.